This TCR beta chain was identified in a study of T-cell memory formation after mild COVID-19. In TCRdb, the 5' RACE reads were re-called with MiXCR into one record per CDR3 protein. Of hundreds of thousands of distinct CDR3 sequences listed, roughly 18% are singletons. V was clipped by 0 bases and J by 2 bases; unmatched bases: 3. Germline values: CDR1 LNHDA, CDR2 SQIVND (reference sequence). The CDR3 consists of 15 residues. This receptor was taken from a man aged 18-30 years who had mild COVID-19 (a few samples of this study predate the infection). Cell type and time point are not known. The sequencing input was PBMCs or a T cell subset sorted from them (not recorded which). The rearrangement joins TRBV19 to TRBJ2-5; 7 bases are shared with TRBD2. CDR3 coding DNA: TGTGCCAGTAGTATAGATGCGCGGGGGCAAGAGACCCAGTACTTC. Amino acid sequence: CASSIDARGQETQYF.